This T cell receptor (beta chain) was captured in a study of blood T cell repertoires in COVID-19. Study in general: PBMCs, B-cell-depleted T cells, or T cells provided the cDNA or gDNA that made up the material.

This clone was counted only a few times. Germline CDR1 is MNHEY and CDR2 is SVGAGI. Trimming left V 2 bases short and J 4 bases short, with 12 bases between. This CDR3 contains 14 residues. TCRdb keeps only in-frame clones here, not all; method: immunoSEQ multiplex PCR. The repertoire holds about 120,000 clones, with roughly 85% as singletons. The origin of this receptor is a man aged 40-49 years with acute or convalescent COVID-19. The sequenced material came from peripheral blood. The chain carries TRBV6-5 and TRBJ2-7; TRBD1 is a possible D gene (6 bases). Written as DNA, the CDR3 is TGTGCCAGCAGTTACGGACAGAACAGTTACGAGCAGTACTTC. It codes for CASSYGQNSYEQYF.